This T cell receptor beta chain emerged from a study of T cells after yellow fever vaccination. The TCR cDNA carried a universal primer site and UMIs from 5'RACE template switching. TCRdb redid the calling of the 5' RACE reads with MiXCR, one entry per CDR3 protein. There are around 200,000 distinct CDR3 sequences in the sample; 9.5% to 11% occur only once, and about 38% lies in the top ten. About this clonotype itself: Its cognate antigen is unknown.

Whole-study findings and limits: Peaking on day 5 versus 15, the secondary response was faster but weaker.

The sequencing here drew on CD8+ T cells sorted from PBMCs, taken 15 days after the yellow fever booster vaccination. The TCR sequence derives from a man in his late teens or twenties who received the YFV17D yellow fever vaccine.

The CDR3 nucleotides are TGTGCCAGCAGCACAATGCCCCTCACAGGGGGCTCAGGGGAAAAACTGTTTTTT. It specifies CASSTMPLTGGSGEKLFF. The chain recombines TRBV7-9 with TRBJ1-4; 9 bases match TRBD1. This CDR3 spans 18 amino acids. CDR1 is SEHNR, CDR2 FQNEAQ, per germline (reference sequence). Trimming removed 5 bases from V and 8 bases from J; junction bases left unmatched: 18.